One sample yielded the 25 T cell receptor beta chains listed below, sequenced in a study of PD-L1 blockade in urothelial cancer. Method: immunoSEQ multiplex PCR; TCRdb's copy keeps in-frame clones and lacks some. The sample gives fewer than 40,000 clones, 90% of which show up once; 8.3% is in the top ten. Sequencing was performed on PBMCs, taken around atezolizumab (anti-PD-L1) treatment. These receptors came from a man between 70 and 80 years old with urothelial cancer.

J is TRBJ1-1 and V is TRBV9; no clear D. The CDR3 contains 13 residues. Germline CDR1 and CDR2: SGDLS and YYNGEE. Trimming removed 0 bases at V and 3 bases at J, with 6 bases between. The CDR3 spells CASSVVTYTEAFF. Written as DNA, the CDR3 is TGTGCCAGCAGCGTAGTGACATACACTGAAGCTTTCTTT.

V usage is TRBV29-1 and J usage is TRBJ2-7; possible D gene TRBD2, 6 bases. Germline CDR1 and CDR2: SQVTM and ANQGSEA. This CDR3 is 13 amino acids long. Trimming left V 4 bases short and J 6 bases short, with 16 bases between. The CDR3 sequence is CSVVGTGVSEQYF. In DNA, the CDR3 is TGCAGCGTTGTGGGTACGGGAGTATCCGAGCAGTACTTC.

The chain employs TRBV27 and TRBJ2-3; TRBD2 matches 11 bases. This CDR3 is built from 17 residues. The V gene end was trimmed by 3 bases and the J gene end by 6 bases; junction bases not matched to a gene: 11. Germline lookup yields CDR1 MNHEY and CDR2 SMNVEV (reference sequence). The CDR3 sequence: CASSFKGLAGGKDTQYF. The CDR3 region has the DNA TGTGCCAGCAGTTTTAAGGGTTTAGCGGGGGGGAAGGATACGCAGTATTTT.

V is TRBV19 and J is TRBJ1-2; weak D call: TRBD1 (6 bases). Trimming cost V 6 bases and J 4 bases, with 24 bases left between them. The CDR3 contains 17 residues. Germline V gene data show CDR1 as LNHDA and CDR2 as SQIVND (reference sequence). This chain's CDR3 is CASRALEAGAGLYGYTF. CDR3 nucleotides: TGTGCCAGTAGGGCTTTAGAAGCGGGGGCAGGACTCTATGGCTACACCTTC.

CDR3 nucleotides: TGTGCCAGCAGCGTAGTTCAGGCCGGGGAGCTGTTTTTT. It yields the protein CASSVVQAGELFF. V and J are TRBV9 and TRBJ2-2; no definite D call. The CDR3 has 13 residues. The germline gives CDR1 SGDLS, CDR2 YYNGEE. Trimming stripped 0 bases from V and 6 bases from J, with 6 bases between.

The J gene is TRBJ2-2, the V gene TRBV19, with 7 bases fitting TRBD2. The CDR3 contains 13 residues. CDR1 and CDR2 from the germline V gene are LNHDA and SQIVND (reference sequence). V lost 7 bases and J lost 4; bases outside the gene matches: 3. This CDR3 reads CASTTGGTGELFF. The CDR3 nucleotides are TGTGCCAGTACGACGGGGGGCACCGGGGAGCTGTTTTTT.

This clone showed up just once. The chain joins TRBV11-2 to TRBJ2-5, with 9 bases identical to TRBD2. CDR3 size: 18 residues. Losses at the gene ends were 1 base for V and 0 bases for J; bases not matched to a gene: 9. CDR1 is SGHAT and CDR2 is FQNNGV in the germline V gene. CDR3 in amino acids: CASSLVRSAGGDQETQYF. Written as DNA, the CDR3 is TGTGCCAGCAGCTTAGTTCGTTCGGCGGGAGGGGACCAAGAGACCCAGTACTTC.

The V and J genes are TRBV5-1 and TRBJ2-2, with TRBD1 as a possible D gene (5 bases). The CDR3 totals 13 residues. Germline CDR1 and CDR2: SGHRS and YFSETQ. V lost 2 bases, J lost 3 bases, and 5 bases lay in between. The DNA for the CDR3 is TGCGCCAGCAGCTTACAGGACACCGGGGAGCTGTTTTTT. Translated, it gives CASSLQDTGELFF.

The V gene is TRBV9, the J gene TRBJ2-5, with 8 bases lining up with TRBD1. The CDR3 is made up of 15 amino acids. Trimming took 1 base from V and 4 from J; bases not matched to a gene: 6. Germline CDR1 is SGDLS and CDR2 is YYNGEE. CDR3 region: CASSVSPGQGETQYF. DNA for the CDR3: TGTGCCAGCAGCGTAAGCCCTGGACAGGGAGAGACCCAGTACTTC.

The rearrangement uses TRBV6-6 and TRBJ1-2, with 9 bases identical to TRBD1. Germline V gives CDR1 MNHNY, CDR2 SVGAGI (reference sequence). V lost 6 bases, J lost 0 bases, and 2 bases stayed unmatched. The CDR3 consists of 14 residues. Here the CDR3 reads CASRGDRANYGYTF. The CDR3 DNA sequence: TGTGCCAGCAGGGGGGACAGGGCTAACTATGGCTACACCTTC.

This chain connects TRBV18 to TRBJ1-2, with D uncertain. Trimming took off 2 bases at V and 0 bases at J, with 10 bases between the two ends. There are 15 residues in the CDR3. Germline loops: CDR1 KGHSH, CDR2 LQKENI. The CDR3 region has the DNA TGTGCCAGCTCACCAGAGACTCAAGCTAACTATGGCTACACCTTC. This encodes CASSPETQANYGYTF.

The chain recombines TRBV18 with TRBJ1-3; TRBD1 might be the D (6 bases). The CDR3 is made up of 16 amino acids. CDR1 and CDR2 from the germline V gene are KGHSH and LQKENI. The germline V and J ends were trimmed by 3 bases and 0 bases, with 12 bases remaining between them. CDR3 coding DNA: TGTGCCAGCTCACCCGACAGGCTAGTCTCTGGAAACACCATATATTTT. Residues: CASSPDRLVSGNTIYF.

This clone has a single count. V is TRBV29-1 and J is TRBJ2-1, with TRBD2 matching over 10 bases. Germline CDR1 and CDR2: SQVTM and ANQGSEA. CDR3 length: 17 residues. The J segment lost 7 bases and the V segment lost 5 bases, leaving 17 bases of the junction unmatched. The CDR3 reads CSVPRMTSGYRVNEQFF. The CDR3 DNA reads as TGCAGCGTTCCCCGCATGACTAGCGGGTATCGTGTGAATGAGCAGTTCTTC.

The chain joins TRBV19 to TRBJ2-3; 14 positions match TRBD2. The length of the CDR3 is 16 residues. J lost 4 bases, V lost 5 bases, and 5 bases had no gene match. In germline, CDR1 is LNHDA, CDR2 SQIVND (reference sequence). This chain's CDR3 is CASSLRLAGGADTQYF. The DNA of the CDR3 is TGTGCCAGTAGTCTCAGACTAGCGGGAGGGGCAGATACGCAGTATTTT.

This chain links TRBV28 with TRBJ2-7, with D possibly matching TRBD1 (6 bases). The CDR3 totals 12 residues. From germline, CDR1 is MDHEN and CDR2 SYDVKM. The ends were cut back, 6 bases at V and 2 bases at J, with 8 bases in the middle. Here the CDR3 DNA reads TGTGCCAGCAGACAGGGAACCTACGAGCAGTACTTC. This codes for CASRQGTYEQYF.

This sequence joins TRBV7-3 and TRBJ2-2; no definite D call. The CDR3 sequence is 16 residues long. Trimming left V 1 base short and J 1 base short, with 10 bases between. CDR1 and CDR2 from the germline V gene are SGHTA and FQGTGA. CDR3 in DNA: TGTGCCAGCAGCTTAAACCTCGGAGAGAACACCGGGGAGCTGTTTTTT. Translating it yields CASSLNLGENTGELFF.

This clone was detected only once. This chain uses TRBV11-2 with TRBJ1-3, with D uncertain. This CDR3 region has 16 residues. Per the germline V gene, CDR1 is SGHAT and CDR2 is FQNNGV. The germline V and J ends were trimmed by 1 base and 0 bases, with 10 bases remaining between them. For the CDR3, the DNA is TGTGCCAGCAGCTTAGGGTTCCGGGGCTCTGGAAACACCATATATTTT. It encodes CASSLGFRGSGNTIYF.

This clone has more than one count but fewer than ten. The CDR3, as DNA: TGTGCCAGCAGGAGTGCGGGAGGTCACAATGAGCAGTTCTTC. It translates to CASRSAGGHNEQFF. The chain couples TRBV6-1 to TRBJ2-1; 8 positions agree with TRBD2. Germline CDR1 is MNHNS and CDR2 is SASEGT. The CDR3 runs 14 residues. V gave up 6 bases and J gave up 5 bases; unmatched junction bases: 6.

The rearrangement uses TRBV5-1 and TRBJ2-5; perhaps TRBD1 as D (7 bases). In germline, CDR1 is SGHRS, CDR2 YFSETQ. The CDR3 covers 15 residues. Trimming removed 1 base from V and 2 bases from J, with 12 bases in between. CDR3 DNA sequence: TGCGCCAGCAGCTTGCGTCAGGGGGGTCAAGAGACCCAGTACTTC. Its protein product is CASSLRQGGQETQYF.

This sequence joins TRBV19 and TRBJ1-2, with D possibly being TRBD1 (5 bases). Germline V gives CDR1 LNHDA, CDR2 SQIVND (reference sequence). This CDR3 is 15 amino acids long. Trimming removed 1 base from V and 4 bases from J, with 13 bases in between. The CDR3 is CASSIGQGGGYGYTF. The CDR3 coding sequence is TGTGCCAGTAGTATAGGGCAGGGAGGAGGCTATGGCTACACCTTC.

The J gene is TRBJ1-2, the V gene TRBV6-5; 8 positions agree with TRBD1. The CDR3 extends over 14 amino acids. V lost 7 bases, J lost 7 bases, and 11 bases stayed unmatched. Per germline, CDR1 MNHEY and CDR2 SVGAGI. CDR3 amino acids: CASTRTGRRVGYTF. CDR3 nucleotides: TGTGCCAGCACCCGGACAGGGAGGAGGGTTGGCTACACCTTC.

This clone was counted a single time. The chain carries TRBV29-1 and TRBJ2-1, with no clear D. The CDR3 extends over 14 amino acids. Germline values: CDR1 SQVTM, CDR2 ANQGSEA. Trimming cost V 3 bases and J 1 base, with 10 bases left between them. For the CDR3, the DNA is TGCAGCGTTGATATTACCCAGTCCTACAATGAGCAGTTCTTC. This codes for CSVDITQSYNEQFF.

The gene calls are TRBV27 and TRBJ1-1; tentatively, D is TRBD1 (5 bases). This CDR3 comprises 14 residues. Germline-derived CDR1 and CDR2 are MNHEY and SMNVEV (reference sequence). Trimming cost V 5 bases and J 0 bases, with 10 bases left between them. Here the CDR3 DNA reads TGTGCCAGCAGTCCCAGCAGGGTGAACACTGAAGCTTTCTTT. It specifies CASSPSRVNTEAFF.

The rearrangement joins TRBV19 to TRBJ2-3; the D gene is possibly TRBD2 (5 bases). CDR3 length equals 14 residues. Germline loops: CDR1 LNHDA, CDR2 SQIVND (reference sequence). V was clipped by 0 bases and J by 10 bases, with 14 bases between them. Here the CDR3 DNA reads TGTGCCAGTAGTATAGACCTCACTAGAGGAGCGCAGTATTTT. Its protein product is CASSIDLTRGAQYF.

The V call is TRBV15, the J call TRBJ2-7; D possibly corresponds to TRBD2 (5 bases). This CDR3 is built from 15 residues. Trimming left V 5 bases short and J 3 bases short, with 17 bases between. Germline V gene lookup returns CDR1 LNHNV and CDR2 YYDKDF (reference sequence). The CDR3 is CATSGLVGEHYEQYF. As DNA, the CDR3 is TGTGCCACCAGCGGCTTGGTGGGAGAGCACTACGAGCAGTACTTC.